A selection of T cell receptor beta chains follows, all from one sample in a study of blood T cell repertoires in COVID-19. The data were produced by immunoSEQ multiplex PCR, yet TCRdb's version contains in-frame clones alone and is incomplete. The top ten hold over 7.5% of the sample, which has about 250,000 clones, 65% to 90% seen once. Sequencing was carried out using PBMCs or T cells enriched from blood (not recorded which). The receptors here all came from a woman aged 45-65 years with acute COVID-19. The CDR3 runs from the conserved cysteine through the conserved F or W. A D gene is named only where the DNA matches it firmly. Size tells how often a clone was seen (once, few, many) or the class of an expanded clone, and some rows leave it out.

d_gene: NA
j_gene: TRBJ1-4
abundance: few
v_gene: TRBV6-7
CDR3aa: CASSPSLEDDPDRKLFF
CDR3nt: TGTGCCAGCAGTCCCTCCTTGGAAGACGACCCGGACAGAAAACTGTTTTTT

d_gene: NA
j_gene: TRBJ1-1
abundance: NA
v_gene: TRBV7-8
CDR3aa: CASSLKQIYMNTEAFF
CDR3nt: TGTGCCAGCAGCTTAAAACAGATTTACATGAACACTGAAGCTTTCTTT

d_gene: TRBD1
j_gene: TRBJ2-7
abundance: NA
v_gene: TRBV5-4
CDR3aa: CASGQGAEEQYF
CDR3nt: TGTGCCAGCGGACAGGGGGCAGAAGAGCAGTACTTC

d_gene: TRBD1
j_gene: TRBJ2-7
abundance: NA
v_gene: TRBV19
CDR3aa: CASSPDTGQGGEQYF
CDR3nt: TGTGCCAGTAGTCCGGACACCGGACAGGGTGGCGAGCAGTACTTC

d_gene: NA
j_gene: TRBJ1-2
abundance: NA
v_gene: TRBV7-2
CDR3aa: CASKREEESRGYTF
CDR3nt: TGTGCCAGCAAAAGAGAGGAGGAATCGCGTGGCTACACCTTC

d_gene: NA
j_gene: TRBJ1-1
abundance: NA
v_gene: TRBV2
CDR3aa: CASSEAVRFGAEAFF
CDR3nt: TGTGCCAGCAGTGAAGCGGTACGATTCGGGGCTGAAGCTTTCTTT

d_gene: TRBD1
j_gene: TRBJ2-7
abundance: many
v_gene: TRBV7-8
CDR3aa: CASSPRGGSYEQYF
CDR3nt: TGTGCCAGCAGCCCACGAGGGGGCAGCTACGAGCAGTACTTC

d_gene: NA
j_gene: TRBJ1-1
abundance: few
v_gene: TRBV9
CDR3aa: CASSVDGSRGTEAFF
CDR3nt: TGTGCCAGCAGCGTAGACGGGAGCCGAGGCACTGAAGCTTTCTTT

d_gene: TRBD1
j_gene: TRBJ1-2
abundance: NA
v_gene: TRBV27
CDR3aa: CASTENQRGQGFYGYTF
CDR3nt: TGTGCCAGCACGGAAAATCAACGGGGACAGGGTTTCTATGGCTACACCTTC

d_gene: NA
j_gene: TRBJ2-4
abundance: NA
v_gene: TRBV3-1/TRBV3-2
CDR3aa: CASSQEQSKNIQYF
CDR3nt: TGTGCCAGCAGCCAAGAACAATCCAAAAACATTCAGTACTTC

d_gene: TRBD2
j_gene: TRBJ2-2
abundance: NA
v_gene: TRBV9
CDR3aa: CASSVGSGGANTGELFF
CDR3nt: TGTGCCAGCAGCGTAGGTAGCGGGGGGGCAAACACCGGGGAGCTGTTTTTT

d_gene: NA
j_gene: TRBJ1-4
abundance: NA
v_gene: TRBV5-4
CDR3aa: CASSLGGRHATNEKLFF
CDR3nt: TGTGCCAGCAGCTTGGGGGGCAGGCATGCAACTAATGAAAAACTGTTTTTT

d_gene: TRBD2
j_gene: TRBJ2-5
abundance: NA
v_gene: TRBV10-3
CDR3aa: CAISSGASGGGQETQYF
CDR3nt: TGTGCCATCAGCTCTGGAGCTAGCGGGGGGGGGCAAGAGACCCAGTACTTC

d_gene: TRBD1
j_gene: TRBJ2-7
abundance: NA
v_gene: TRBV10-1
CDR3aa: CASNPGTGNQNEQYF
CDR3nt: TGCGCCAGCAACCCCGGGACAGGGAATCAAAACGAGCAGTACTTC

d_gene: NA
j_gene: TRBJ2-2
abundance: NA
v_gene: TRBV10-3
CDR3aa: CAISARESRYTGELFF
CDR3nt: TGTGCCATCAGTGCGCGAGAAAGTCGGTACACCGGGGAGCTGTTTTTT

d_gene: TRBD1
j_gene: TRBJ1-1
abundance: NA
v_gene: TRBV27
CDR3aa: CASRGVGTEAFF
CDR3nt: TGTGCTTCCAGGGGGGTGGGCACTGAAGCTTTCTTT

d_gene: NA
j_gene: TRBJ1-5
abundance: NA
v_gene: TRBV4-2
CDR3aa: CASSQAGSNQPQHF
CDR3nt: TGTGCCAGCAGCCAAGCGGGAAGCAATCAGCCCCAGCATTTT

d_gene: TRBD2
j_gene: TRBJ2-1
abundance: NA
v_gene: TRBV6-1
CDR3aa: CASSDPAGGHEQFF
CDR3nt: TGTGCCAGCAGTGATCCAGCGGGGGGTCATGAGCAGTTCTTC

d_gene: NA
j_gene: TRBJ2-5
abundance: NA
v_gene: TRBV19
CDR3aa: CASSLRLRAGETQYF
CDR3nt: TGTGCCAGTAGTCTCCGACTAAGAGCAGGAGAGACCCAGTACTTC

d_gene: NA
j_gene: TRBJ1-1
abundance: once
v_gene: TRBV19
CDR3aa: CASSMGQGLNTEAFF
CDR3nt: TGTGCCAGTAGTATGGGGCAGGGGCTGAACACTGAAGCTTTCTTT

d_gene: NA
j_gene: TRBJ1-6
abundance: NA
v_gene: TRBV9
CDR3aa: CASSVGRGANSPLHF
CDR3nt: TGTGCCAGCAGCGTAGGACGGGGGGCTAATTCACCCCTCCACTTT

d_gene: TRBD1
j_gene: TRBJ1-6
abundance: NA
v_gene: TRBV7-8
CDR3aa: CASSYLRDRGRSPLHF
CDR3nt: TGTGCCAGCAGCTACCTAAGGGACAGGGGTCGATCACCCCTCCACTTT

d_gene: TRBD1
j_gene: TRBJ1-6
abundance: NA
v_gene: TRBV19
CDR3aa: CASSGSTGTGDSPLHF
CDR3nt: TGTGCCAGTAGTGGATCGACCGGGACAGGGGATTCACCCCTCCACTTT

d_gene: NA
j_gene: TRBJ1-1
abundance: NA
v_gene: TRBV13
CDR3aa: CASSLSVTRTEAFF
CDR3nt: TGTGCCAGCAGCTTATCCGTTACCCGGACTGAAGCTTTCTTT

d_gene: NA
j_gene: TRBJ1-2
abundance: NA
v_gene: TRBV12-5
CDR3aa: CASGLEGQRYGYTF
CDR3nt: TGTGCTAGTGGTTTGGAAGGACAGCGGTATGGCTACACCTTC

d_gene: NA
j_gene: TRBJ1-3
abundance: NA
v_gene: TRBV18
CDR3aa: CASSLRGPGTGNTIYF
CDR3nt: TGTGCCAGCTCACTCAGGGGCCCGGGCACTGGAAACACCATATATTTT

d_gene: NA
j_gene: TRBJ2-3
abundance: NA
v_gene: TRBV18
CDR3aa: CASSTGQSTDTQYF
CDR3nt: TGTGCCAGCTCAACAGGACAGAGCACAGATACGCAGTATTTT

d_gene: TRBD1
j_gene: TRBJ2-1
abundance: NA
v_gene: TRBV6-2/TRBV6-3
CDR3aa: CASSYVDRGREQFF
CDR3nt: TGTGCCAGCAGTTACGTGGACAGGGGGCGTGAGCAGTTCTTC

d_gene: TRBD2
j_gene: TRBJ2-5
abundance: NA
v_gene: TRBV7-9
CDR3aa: CASSPTRTSLETQYF
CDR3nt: TGTGCCAGCAGCCCTACCCGGACTAGTCTGGAGACCCAGTACTTC

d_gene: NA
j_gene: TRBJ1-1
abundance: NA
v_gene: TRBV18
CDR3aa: CASSPEVPNTEAFF
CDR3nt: TGTGCCAGCTCACCGGAGGTCCCCAACACTGAAGCTTTCTTT

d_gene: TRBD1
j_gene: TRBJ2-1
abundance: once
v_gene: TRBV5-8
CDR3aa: CASSLAGQGVNEQFF
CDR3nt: TGTGCCAGCAGCTTGGCGGGACAGGGGGTTAATGAGCAGTTCTTC

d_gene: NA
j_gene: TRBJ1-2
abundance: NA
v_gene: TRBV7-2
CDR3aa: CASSLVVGVSYGYTF
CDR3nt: TGTGCCAGCAGCTTAGTCGTAGGGGTTAGCTATGGCTACACCTTC

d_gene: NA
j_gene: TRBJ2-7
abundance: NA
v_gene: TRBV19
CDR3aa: CASSIGVVSDEQYF
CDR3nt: TGTGCCAGTAGTATCGGGGTGGTTAGCGACGAGCAGTACTTC

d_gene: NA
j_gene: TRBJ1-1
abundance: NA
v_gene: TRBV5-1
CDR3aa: CASSLEGTKGTEAFF
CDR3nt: TGCGCCAGCAGCTTGGAAGGGACAAAGGGAACTGAAGCTTTCTTT

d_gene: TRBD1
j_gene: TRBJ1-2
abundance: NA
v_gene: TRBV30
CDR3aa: CAWSARGQGSGYGYTF
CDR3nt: TGTGCCTGGAGTGCGCGCGGACAGGGTAGCGGCTATGGCTACACCTTC

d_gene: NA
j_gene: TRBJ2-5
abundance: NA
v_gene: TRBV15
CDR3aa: CATGARIKGQETQYF
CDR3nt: TGTGCCACAGGGGCCCGCATAAAGGGCCAAGAGACCCAGTACTTC

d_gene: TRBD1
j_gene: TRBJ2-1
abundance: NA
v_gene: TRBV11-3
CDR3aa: CASSLDGTGDQFF
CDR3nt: TGTGCCAGCAGCTTAGACGGGACAGGGGACCAGTTCTTC

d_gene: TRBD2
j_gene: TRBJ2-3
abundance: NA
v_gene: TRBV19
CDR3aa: CASSNSGPPDTQYF
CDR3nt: TGTGCCAGTAGTAATAGCGGGCCCCCAGATACGCAGTATTTT

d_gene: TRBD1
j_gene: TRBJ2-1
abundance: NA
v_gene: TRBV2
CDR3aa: CASSRQGAHYNEQFF
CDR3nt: TGTGCCAGCAGTAGACAGGGGGCGCATTACAATGAGCAGTTCTTC

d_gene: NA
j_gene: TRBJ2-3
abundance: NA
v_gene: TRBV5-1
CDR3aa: CASSPGQIVTDTQYF
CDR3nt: TGCGCCAGCAGCCCAGGACAGATCGTCACAGATACGCAGTATTTT

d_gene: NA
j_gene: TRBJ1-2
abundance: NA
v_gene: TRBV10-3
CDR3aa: CAISESKEMTYGYTF
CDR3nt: TGTGCCATCAGTGAGTCGAAGGAGATGACCTATGGCTACACCTTC

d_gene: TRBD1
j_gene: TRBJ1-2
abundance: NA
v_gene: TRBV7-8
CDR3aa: CASSLGTGQGAEGYTF
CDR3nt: TGTGCCAGCAGCTTAGGAACGGGACAGGGGGCTGAGGGCTACACCTTC

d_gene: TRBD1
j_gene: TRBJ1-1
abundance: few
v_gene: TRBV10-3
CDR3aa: CAISEHQGAKNTEAFF
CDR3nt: TGTGCCATCAGTGAGCACCAGGGGGCAAAGAACACTGAAGCTTTCTTT

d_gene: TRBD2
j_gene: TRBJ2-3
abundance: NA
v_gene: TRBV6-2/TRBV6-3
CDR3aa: CASSSGGATDTQYF
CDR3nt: TGTGCCAGCAGTAGCGGGGGGGCCACAGATACGCAGTATTTT

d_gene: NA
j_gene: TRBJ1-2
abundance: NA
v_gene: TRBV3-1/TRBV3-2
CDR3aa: CASSPNRPTNYGYTF
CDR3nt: TGTGCCAGCAGCCCTAACAGGCCGACTAACTATGGCTACACCTTC

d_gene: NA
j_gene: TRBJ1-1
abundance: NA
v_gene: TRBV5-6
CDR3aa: CASSASGVVRAFF
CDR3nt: TGTGCCAGCAGCGCCTCAGGGGTTGTAAGAGCTTTCTTT

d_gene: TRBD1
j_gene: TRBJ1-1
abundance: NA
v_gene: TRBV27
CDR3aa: CASSPWTDRAKAFF
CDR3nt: TGTGCCAGCAGTCCGTGGACGGACAGGGCTAAAGCTTTCTTT

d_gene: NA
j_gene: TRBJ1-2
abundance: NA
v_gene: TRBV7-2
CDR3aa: CASSLPWGGYGYTF
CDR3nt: TGTGCCAGCAGCTTGCCCTGGGGCGGCTATGGCTACACCTTC

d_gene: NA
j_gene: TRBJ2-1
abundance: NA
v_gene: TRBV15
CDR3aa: CATSRSGGPVNEQFF
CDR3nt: TGTGCCACCAGCAGGTCCGGGGGGCCGGTCAATGAGCAGTTCTTC

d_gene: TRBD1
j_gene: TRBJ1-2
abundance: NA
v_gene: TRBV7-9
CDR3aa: CASSFQDRTLNGYTF
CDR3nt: TGTGCCAGCAGCTTCCAGGACAGGACGTTGAATGGCTACACCTTC

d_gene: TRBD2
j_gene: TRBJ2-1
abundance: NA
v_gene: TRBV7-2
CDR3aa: CASSPRTSPSYNEQFF
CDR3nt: TGTGCCAGCAGCCCCCGGACTAGCCCCTCCTACAATGAGCAGTTCTTC

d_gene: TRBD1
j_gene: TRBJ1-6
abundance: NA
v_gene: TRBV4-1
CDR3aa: CASSPTGGRVSPLHF
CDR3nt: TGCGCCAGCAGCCCAACAGGGGGCCGGGTTTCACCCCTCCACTTT

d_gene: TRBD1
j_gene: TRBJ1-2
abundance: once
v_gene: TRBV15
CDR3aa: CATSRGGQGLDYGYTF
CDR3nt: TGTGCCACCAGCAGAGGGGGACAGGGGTTAGACTATGGCTACACCTTC

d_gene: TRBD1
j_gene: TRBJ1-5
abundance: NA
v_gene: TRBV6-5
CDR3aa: CASETGGYQPQHF
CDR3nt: TGTGCCAGTGAGACAGGGGGATATCAGCCCCAGCATTTT

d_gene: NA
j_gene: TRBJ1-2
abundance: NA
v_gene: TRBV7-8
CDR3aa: CASSLRTDYGYTF
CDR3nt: TGTGCCAGCAGCCTGAGGACTGACTATGGCTACACCTTC

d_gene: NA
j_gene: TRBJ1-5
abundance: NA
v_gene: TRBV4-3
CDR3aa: CASSNRVGNQPQHF
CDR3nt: TGCGCCAGCAGCAACAGGGTCGGGAATCAGCCCCAGCATTTT

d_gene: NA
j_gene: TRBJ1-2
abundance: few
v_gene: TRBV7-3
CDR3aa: CASSLFRNYGYTF
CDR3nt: TGTGCCAGCAGCTTATTCCGGAACTATGGCTACACCTTC

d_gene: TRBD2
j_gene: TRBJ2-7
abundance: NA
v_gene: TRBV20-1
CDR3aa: CSASGRGARDEQYF
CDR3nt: TGCAGTGCTAGTGGGCGGGGGGCCAGGGACGAGCAGTACTTC

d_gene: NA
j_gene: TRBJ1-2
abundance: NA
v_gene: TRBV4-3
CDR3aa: CASSQDRFMAVLYF
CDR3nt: TGCGCCAGCAGCCAAGATAGGTTTATGGCGGTTCTATACTTC